The 24 T cell receptor beta chains below all came from one sample that was sequenced in a study of blood T cells in healthy people across ages. A second PCR of 7 to 11 cycles used a sample-barcoded 5' primer and a J-beta primer mix. Each CDR3 protein gets one entry after TCRdb re-called the 5' RACE reads with MiXCR. The table records approximately 810,000 distinct CDR3 sequences, 29% of them present only once. The sample was blood. Source of these receptors: a woman aged 80 or older in good health.

This clonotype showed up many times. The V call is TRBV4-2, the J call TRBJ2-6, with D possibly matching TRBD2 (5 bases). Germline CDR1 and CDR2: LGHNA and YNFKEQ. The V end lost 6 bases, the J end lost 0 bases, and 12 bases lay between the germline ends. The CDR3 runs to 16 residues. The CDR3 DNA reads as TGTGCCAGCAGTGAGGGCCGAGCCTCTGGGGCCAACGTCCTGACTTTC. Amino acids: CASSEGRASGANVLTF.

The chain combines TRBV10-3 with TRBJ2-5; 7 bases fit TRBD1. V lost 3 bases, J lost 11 bases, and 9 bases stayed unmatched. This CDR3 comprises 13 residues. Germline V gene sequence: CDR1 ENHRY, CDR2 SYGVKD. CDR3 protein: CAISDSTTGEQYF. The CDR3 DNA follows: TGTGCCATCAGTGATTCGACTACAGGGGAGCAGTACTTC.

The gene calls are TRBV5-1 and TRBJ2-5; 10 nucleotides agree with TRBD2. This CDR3 is 18 amino acids long. After removal of 2 bases from V and 1 base from J, the junction contained 11 bases not matched to a gene. Germline-derived CDR1 and CDR2 are SGHRS and YFSETQ. The CDR3 is CASSFQLAGTTTQETQYF. The DNA for the CDR3 is TGCGCCAGCAGCTTTCAACTAGCGGGAACTACTACCCAAGAGACCCAGTACTTC.

A remark on this clonotype: One end of the junction varies from germline; a read error may be responsible. The CDR3 protein is CASSLCDRGTQETQYF. DNA for the CDR3: TGCGCCAGCAGCTTGTGCGACAGGGGGACGCAAGAGACCCAGTACTTC. The rearrangement links TRBV5-6 to TRBJ2-5; 9 nucleotides align to TRBD1. The CDR3 extends over 16 amino acids. Germline assignment: CDR1 SGHDT and CDR2 YYEEEE. Based on the CDR3 plus reference TRBV5-6 and TRBJ2-5, the full variable domain is DAGVTQSPTHLIKTRGQQVTLRCSPKSGHDTVSWYQQALGQGPQFIFQYYEEEERQRGNFPDRFSGHQFPNYSSELNVNALLLGDSALYLCASSLCDRGTQETQYFGPGTRLLVL.

This clonotype showed up many times. The chain joins TRBV2 to TRBJ2-7, with a tentative D call TRBD2 (7 bases). Trimming shortened V by 7 bases and J by 6 bases, and 16 bases separated the two germline ends. The CDR3 extends over 13 amino acids. The germline gives CDR1 SNHLY, CDR2 FYNNEI. Here the CDR3 reads CASTKGGGSEQYF. DNA for the CDR3: TGTGCCAGCACGAAAGGGGGGGGGTCCGAGCAGTACTTC.

Remarks on this clonotype: Possible read error: a much larger clone is one base away. The chain has TRBV25-1 and TRBJ2-7, with D unresolved. Germline values: CDR1 MGHDK, CDR2 SYGVNS. The CDR3 runs 16 residues. Trimming shortened V by 6 bases and J by 1 base, and 19 bases separated the two germline ends. The CDR3 region is CASRAALVVNSYEQYF. The CDR3 coding sequence is TGTGCCAGCAGGGCGGCCCTAGTGGTTAATTCCTACGAGCAGTACTTC.

There are many counts of this clonotype. This chain uses TRBV6-2 or TRBV6-3 with TRBJ1-2; D is ambiguous. The length of the CDR3 is 15 residues. Germline V gene lookup returns CDR1 MNHEY and CDR2 SVGEGT. V gave up 3 bases and J gave up 4 bases, with 15 bases separating them. The CDR3 loop is CASSYRRDAVYGYTF. CDR3 coding DNA: TGTGCCAGCAGTTATCGCCGGGATGCGGTCTATGGCTACACCTTC.

V and J are TRBV18 and TRBJ2-1; TRBD2 matches 8 bases. The ends lost 3 bases at V and 10 bases at J; junction bases unmatched: 8. CDR1 and CDR2 (germline): KGHSH, LQKENI. The CDR3 runs 14 residues. This CDR3 is CASSPPAGDLEQFF. In nucleotides, the CDR3 is TGTGCCAGCTCACCCCCAGCGGGGGACCTAGAGCAGTTCTTC.

The chain uses TRBV4-2 and TRBJ2-1; TRBD2 matches at 11 bases. The germline CDR1 and CDR2 sequences are LGHNA and YNFKEQ. Trimming took 5 bases from V and 7 from J; bases not matched to a gene: 10. The CDR3 totals 16 residues. The CDR3 loop reads CASSSRLAGRINEQFF. As DNA, the CDR3 is TGTGCCAGCAGCAGCCGACTAGCGGGGAGAATTAATGAGCAGTTCTTC.

Note on this clonotype: This clone may be a read error of a much larger clone one base away. The chain joins TRBV6-6 to TRBJ1-1; D remains unclear. There are 13 residues in the CDR3. V lost 8 bases to trimming and J lost 3 bases, with 13 bases between them. CDR1 and CDR2 (germline): MNHNY, SVGAGI (reference sequence). The CDR3 bases are TGTGCCAGCCAACAGCCCATGGACACTGAAGCTTTCTTT. It codes for CASQQPMDTEAFF.

This clonotype has at least ten counts. The chain couples TRBV5-1 to TRBJ2-4; 9 bases agree with TRBD1. Germline CDR1 and CDR2: SGHRS and YFSETQ. V shed 4 bases and J 8 bases; nucleotides not matched to a gene: 16. The CDR3 runs to 17 residues. This CDR3 is CASSGDKTGGAFDIQYF. The CDR3 DNA reads TGCGCCAGCAGCGGGGACAAAACAGGGGGCGCGTTTGACATTCAGTACTTC.

This clonotype appeared a few times. The chain couples TRBV12-3 or TRBV12-4 to TRBJ1-5; no definite D call. Trimming took 3 bases from V and 4 from J, leaving 13 bases between them. This CDR3 is built from 15 residues. The CDR3 DNA reads as TGTGCCAGCAGTTTTTTCCGGCAGTATAATCAGCCCCAGCATTTT. It codes for CASSFFRQYNQPQHF.

The rearrangement links TRBV6-1 to TRBJ1-5, with 9 bases lining up with TRBD1. CDR1 MNHNS and CDR2 SASEGT come from the germline V gene. J gave up 5 bases and V 6 bases, and 11 bases lay outside the gene matches. The CDR3 is made up of 16 amino acids. CDR3 in DNA: TGTGCCAGCAGAGATTGGACAGGGGTTACGGATCAGCCCCAGCATTTT. It yields the protein CASRDWTGVTDQPQHF.

With respect to this clonotype: Given a much more abundant clone one base away, this may be a read error. The rearrangement links TRBV4-3 to TRBJ1-6, with unresolved D. The CDR3 totals 16 residues. Trimming stripped 5 bases from V and 8 bases from J, with 19 bases between. The germline CDR1 and CDR2 sequences are LGHNA and YSLEER. The CDR3 DNA is TGCGCCAGCAGCGTCCAGCGGCAGCAGGACGATTCACCCCTCCACTTT. Translation gives CASSVQRQQDDSPLHF.

The chain carries TRBV7-2 and TRBJ2-7, with 7 bases aligning to TRBD1. The end of the DNA is better explained by TRBJ2-5, so the J call may be wrong. The length of the CDR3 is 16 residues. Germline V gives CDR1 SGHTA, CDR2 FQGNSA. The CDR3 here is CASSLGVGQARATQYF. Here the CDR3 DNA reads TGTGCCAGCAGCTTAGGGGTAGGACAGGCACGAGCGACCCAGTACTTC.

Comment on this clonotype: One end of the junction does not line up with germline, which may come from a read error. This chain joins TRBV19 and TRBJ2-1, with TRBD1 as a possible D gene (6 bases). The CDR3 is 13 residues long. Germline loops: CDR1 LNHDA, CDR2 SQIVND (reference sequence). The CDR3 nucleotides are TGTGCCAGTAGTCACAGGGCCTACGATGAGCAGTTCTTC. This gives the protein CASSHRAYDEQFF.

CDR3 region: CASSFPGLAGEQFF. In DNA form, the CDR3 reads TGTGCCAGCAGTTTCCCGGGACTAGCGGGGGAGCAGTTCTTC. The chain has TRBV12-3 or TRBV12-4 and TRBJ2-1, with 13 nucleotides matching TRBD2. V lost 3 bases, J lost 10 bases, and 3 bases stayed unmatched. The CDR3 has 14 amino acids.

As to this clonotype: Since a much larger clone is just one base distant, this may be a read error. J is TRBJ2-1 and V is TRBV20-1; 9 bases fit TRBD1. The V gene's germline CDR1 is DFQATT and CDR2 SNEGSKA (reference sequence). The CDR3 sequence is 15 residues long. V dropped 6 bases and J dropped 13; count of bases not matched to a gene: 19. The DNA of the CDR3 is TGCAGTGCAATCCCGGGACAGGGTCATGGAGAGACCCAGTTCTTC. Translation: CSAIPGQGHGETQFF.

The V and J genes are TRBV6-5 and TRBJ2-7, with 7 positions matching TRBD1. Looked up from germline, CDR1 is MNHEY and CDR2 is SVGAGI. The CDR3 spans 15 residues. V gave up 5 bases and J gave up 0 bases; unmatched junction bases: 7. The chain's CDR3 is CASSKYRGTSYEQYF. The CDR3 bases are TGTGCCAGCAGTAAATACAGGGGAACCTCCTACGAGCAGTACTTC.

The sample holds many counts of this clonotype. The chain links TRBV5-4 to TRBJ2-1; D gene unclear. The CDR3 has 16 amino acids. The germline gives CDR1 SGHNT, CDR2 YYREEE (reference sequence). V shed 0 bases and J shed 5 bases, with 15 bases lying between them. The CDR3: CASSLGGLIRHNEQFF. The CDR3 DNA reads TGTGCCAGCAGCTTGGGAGGTCTTATCCGTCACAATGAGCAGTTCTTC.

This clonotype has more than one count but fewer than ten. The V gene is TRBV7-9, the J gene TRBJ2-3; 8 nucleotides match TRBD1. The CDR3 is 16 amino acids. Germline V gene sequence: CDR1 SEHNR, CDR2 FQNEAQ (reference sequence). With V trimmed by 2 bases and J by 2 bases, 6 bases remained unmatched. The CDR3, as DNA: TGTGCCAGCAGCTTAACCAACAGGGGGAACACAGATACGCAGTATTTT. This translates into CASSLTNRGNTDTQYF.

Concerning this clonotype: This may be a read error, as it is one base from a much larger clone. The chain recombines TRBV11-2 with TRBJ2-7; 9 bases line up with TRBD1. The better agreement between TRBJ2-5 and the DNA end casts doubt on the J call. CDR1 SGHAT and CDR2 FQNNGV come from the germline V gene. The CDR3 length is 17 residues. As DNA, the CDR3 is TGTGCCAGCAGGGCCGTGACAGGGGGTACTAGGAGAGAGACCCAGTACTTC. This sequence encodes CASRAVTGGTRRETQYF.

The sample holds many counts of this clonotype. V is TRBV29-1 and J is TRBJ2-1, with TRBD1 as a possible D gene (6 bases). The CDR3 runs 11 residues. Germline assignment: CDR1 SQVTM and CDR2 ANQGSEA. Trimming removed 6 bases from V and 10 bases from J, with 13 bases in between. CDR3 in amino acids: CSVLPGTEQFF. CDR3 coding DNA: TGCAGCGTCCTTCCGGGGACAGAGCAGTTCTTC.

This clonotype appeared many times. The chain joins TRBV20-1 to TRBJ2-1; no clear D. Germline-derived CDR1 and CDR2 are DFQATT and SNEGSKA (reference sequence). The CDR3 has 14 amino acids. Trimming took off 5 bases at V and 8 bases at J, with 19 bases between the two ends. The CDR3 coding sequence is TGCAGTGCTCGTTTATCGGGTAGGCGAGATGAGCAGTTCTTC. Translation: CSARLSGRRDEQFF.